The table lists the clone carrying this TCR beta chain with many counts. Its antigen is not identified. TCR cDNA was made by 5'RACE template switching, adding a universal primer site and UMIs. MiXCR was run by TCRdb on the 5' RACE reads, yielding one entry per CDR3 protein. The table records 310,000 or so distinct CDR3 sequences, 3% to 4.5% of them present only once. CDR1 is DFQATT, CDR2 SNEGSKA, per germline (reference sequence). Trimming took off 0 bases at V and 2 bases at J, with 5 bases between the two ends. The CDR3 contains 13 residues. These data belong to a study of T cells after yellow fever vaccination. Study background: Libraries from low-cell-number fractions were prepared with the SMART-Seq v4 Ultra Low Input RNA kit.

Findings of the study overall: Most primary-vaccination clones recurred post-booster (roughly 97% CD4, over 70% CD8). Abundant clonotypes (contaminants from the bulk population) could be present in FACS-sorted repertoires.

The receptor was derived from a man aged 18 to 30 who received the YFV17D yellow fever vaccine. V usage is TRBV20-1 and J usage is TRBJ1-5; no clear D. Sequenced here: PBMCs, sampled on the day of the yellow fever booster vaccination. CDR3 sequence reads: CSARDGGNQPQHF. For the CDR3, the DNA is TGCAGTGCTAGAGATGGGGGCAATCAGCCCCAGCATTTT.